The clone carrying this TCR beta chain came up many times. Its antigen remains unknown. It was RNA transcripts that yielded the amplified TCR beta CDR3 regions. TCR CDR3 underwent first-round RT-PCR with the HTBI primer set. TCRdb re-analysed the multiplex PCR reads in MiXCR, keeping a single row per CDR3 protein. The data show approximately 740,000 distinct CDR3 sequences, approximately 14% seen once. These data originate in a study of T cells in Graves' hyperthyroidism and ophthalmopathy. Findings and limits, study-wide: Blood also held most thyroid clonotypes expanded beyond 0.001.

The V end was cut by 9 bases, the J end by 3 bases, with 23 bases between. Germline V gene sequence: CDR1 MNHNS, CDR2 SASEGT. The CDR3 is made up of 16 amino acids. Sequencing input: blood. The gene calls are TRBV6-1 and TRBJ1-1; D remains unclear. The TCR comes from a woman younger than 30 with Graves' hyperthyroidism. The chain's CDR3 is CARRGQGRRRYTEAFF. CDR3 nucleotides: TGTGCCAGGAGAGGCCAAGGACGGCGGCGATACACTGAAGCTTTCTTT.